This TCR beta chain was found in a study of blood T cell repertoires in COVID-19. Across the whole study: The United States, Italy and Spain supplied acute and convalescent COVID-19 samples. T cells, B-cell-depleted T cells, or PBMCs supplied cDNA or gDNA.

Germline CDR1 and CDR2: MNHEY and SVGEGT. Trimming cost V 2 bases and J 8 bases, with 15 bases left between them. The CDR3 consists of 14 residues. In the authors' workflow: From reference gene primer amplification, estimates of nucleated cell counts were derived. Sequenced by immunoSEQ multiplex PCR; TCRdb stores in-frame clones only, minus some. That table is the source of V, J and clone size, and D and trimming were worked out from the DNA. In the table there are fewer than 250,000 clones, about 76% of which are singletons. The V gene is TRBV6-2 or TRBV6-3, the J gene TRBJ1-2; D perhaps matches TRBD1 (6 bases). The sample consisted of PBMCs or T cells enriched from blood (not recorded which). The sequence derives from a woman between 45 and 60 years old with acute COVID-19. The CDR3 reads CASSYGRGSGGYTF. The CDR3 bases are TGTGCCAGCAGTTACGGCAGGGGATCAGGAGGCTACACCTTC.